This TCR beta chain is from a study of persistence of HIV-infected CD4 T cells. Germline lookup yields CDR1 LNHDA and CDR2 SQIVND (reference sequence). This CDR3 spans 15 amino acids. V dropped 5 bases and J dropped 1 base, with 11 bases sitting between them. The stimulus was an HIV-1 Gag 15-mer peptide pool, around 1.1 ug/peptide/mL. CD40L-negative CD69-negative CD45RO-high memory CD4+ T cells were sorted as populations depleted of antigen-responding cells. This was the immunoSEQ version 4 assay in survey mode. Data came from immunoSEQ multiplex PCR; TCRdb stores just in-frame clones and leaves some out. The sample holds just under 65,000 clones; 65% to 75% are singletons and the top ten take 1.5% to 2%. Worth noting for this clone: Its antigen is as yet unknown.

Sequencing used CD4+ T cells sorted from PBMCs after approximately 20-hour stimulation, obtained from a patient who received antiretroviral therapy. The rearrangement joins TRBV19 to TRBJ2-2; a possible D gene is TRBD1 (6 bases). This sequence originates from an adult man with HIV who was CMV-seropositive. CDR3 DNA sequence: TGTGCCAGTAGTTCCGGACAGCTGAACACCGGGGAGCTGTTTTTT. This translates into CASSSGQLNTGELFF.